What follows are 26 T cell receptor beta chains derived from one specimen sequenced in a study of blood T cells in healthy people across ages. Together with a sample-barcoded 5' primer, a J-beta primer mix was included in a second PCR lasting roughly 6 to 12 cycles. TCRdb redid the calling of the 5' RACE reads with MiXCR, one entry per CDR3 protein. The sample lists 1.6 million or so distinct CDR3 sequences; approximately 32% were seen once. Sequencing was performed on blood. The receptors stem from a woman aged 30 to 39 in good health.

This clonotype has only one observation. This chain links TRBV20-1 with TRBJ2-1, with TRBD2 identical over 8 bases. Per germline, CDR1 DFQATT and CDR2 SNEGSKA (reference sequence). V trimming: 5 bases; J trimming: 2 bases; junction bases outside the gene matches: 8. The CDR3 has 15 residues. CDR3 sequence reads: CSAPPGLETYNEQFF. CDR3 nucleotides: TGCAGTGCTCCTCCGGGACTAGAGACCTACAATGAGCAGTTCTTC.

This clonotype was detected a few times. The V gene is TRBV15, the J gene TRBJ2-1, with 12 bases lining up with TRBD2. The ends lost 8 bases at V and 3 bases at J; junction bases unmatched: 8. Germline values: CDR1 LNHNV, CDR2 YYDKDF (reference sequence). The CDR3 is 16 residues long. CDR3 bases: TGTGCCACCGGACCTAGGACTAGCGGGATCTACAATGAGCAGTTCTTC. Encoded protein: CATGPRTSGIYNEQFF.

This clonotype was seen a few times. The chain recombines TRBV10-3 with TRBJ2-2; 8 bases match TRBD1. The CDR3 loop spans 15 amino acids. J was trimmed by 7 bases and V by 2 bases; bases with no gene match: 6. Looked up from germline, CDR1 is ENHRY and CDR2 is SYGVKD. CDR3 DNA sequence: TGTGCCATCAGTGAGCGGTCAGGGGGCTTCGGGGAGCTGTTTTTT. This encodes CAISERSGGFGELFF.

This clonotype was seen more than once but under ten times. One end of the junction fails to match germline, which may point to a read error. This chain uses TRBV7-6 with TRBJ2-5, with 9 bases aligning to TRBD2. The DNA end lines up better with TRBJ2-7; the J call may be wrong. Germline V gene lookup returns CDR1 SGHVS and CDR2 FNYEAQ. CDR3 size: 17 residues. The CDR3 DNA follows: TGTGCCAGCAACTTAAGGGCCGTGCGGGAGGGTCCCTACGAGCAGTACTTC. Translated: CASNLRAVREGPYEQYF.

Remarks on this clonotype: A clone one base away is much larger, so this may be a read error. The CDR3 DNA is TGCGTCAGCAGCCAAGTTGCGGGGGGGCTTGAGACCCAGTACTTC. It yields the protein CVSSQVAGGLETQYF. This chain uses TRBV4-1 with TRBJ2-7, with 9 bases aligning to TRBD2. The better agreement between TRBJ2-5 and the DNA end casts doubt on the J call. The CDR3 extends over 15 amino acids. Germline V gives CDR1 MGHRA, CDR2 YSYEKL.

V usage is TRBV18 and J usage is TRBJ2-2; 7 bases align to TRBD1. Germline CDR1 reads KGHSH; CDR2 reads LQKENI. J gave up 3 bases and V 4 bases, and 2 bases lay outside the gene matches. CDR3 size: 14 residues. The CDR3 DNA is TGTGCCAGCTCACGTCAGGGGGACACCGGGGAGCTGTTTTTT. It codes for CASSRQGDTGELFF.

In its sample, this clonotype was seen a few times. The V and J genes are TRBV7-3 and TRBJ2-5, with TRBD1 as a possible D gene (6 bases). The CDR3 sequence is 15 residues long. The V end was cut by 0 bases, the J end by 9 bases, with 17 bases between. CDR1 and CDR2 from the germline V gene are SGHTA and FQGTGA. The CDR3 DNA reads TGTGCCAGCAGCTTAACTCCAGGGGCCCCGAGGGCCCAGTACTTC. This codes for CASSLTPGAPRAQYF.

V is TRBV9 and J is TRBJ2-5; 8 positions match TRBD2. Germline lookup yields CDR1 SGDLS and CDR2 YYNGEE. The V gene end was trimmed by 2 bases and the J gene end by 4 bases; junction bases not matched to a gene: 7. This CDR3 is built from 15 residues. CDR3 nucleotides: TGTGCCAGCAGCGTGAGCGGGGGTATGACAGAGACCCAGTACTTC. Translating gives CASSVSGGMTETQYF.

The chain joins TRBV4-1 to TRBJ2-2, with a tentative D call TRBD1 (5 bases). CDR3 length: 16 residues. V was cut by 1 base and J by 2 bases, with 11 bases left in between. From germline, CDR1 is MGHRA and CDR2 YSYEKL. The CDR3 loop reads CASSQGSRVNTGELFF. CDR3 nucleotides: TGCGCCAGCAGCCAAGGCAGCAGGGTTAACACCGGGGAGCTGTTTTTT.

The chain employs TRBV10-3 and TRBJ1-2; D unresolved. Germline V lookup: CDR1 ENHRY, CDR2 SYGVKD. This CDR3 contains 13 residues. V was shortened by 8 bases and J by 0 bases, with 10 bases between the two germline ends. This CDR3 reads CAIGRGTNYGYTF. The CDR3 nucleotides read TGTGCCATCGGACGGGGTACTAACTATGGCTACACCTTC.

This clonotype occurred a few times. The chain joins TRBV4-2 to TRBJ2-3; 12 bases match TRBD2. Germline V gene lookup returns CDR1 LGHNA and CDR2 YNFKEQ. This CDR3 is built from 18 residues. The trim removed 0 bases at V and 3 bases at J, leaving 7 bases unmatched. CDR3 protein: CASSQDLAGGPETDTQYF. The CDR3 nucleotides read TGTGCCAGCAGCCAAGATCTAGCGGGGGGGCCGGAAACAGATACGCAGTATTTT.

The rearrangement uses TRBV20-1 and TRBJ2-2; tentative D call: TRBD2 (5 bases). The CDR3 totals 16 residues. CDR1 DFQATT and CDR2 SNEGSKA come from the germline V gene (reference sequence). V shed 4 bases and J shed 0 bases, with 15 bases lying between them. Here the CDR3 reads CSATSGWTSNTGELFF. CDR3 nucleotides: TGCAGTGCTACCTCCGGTTGGACTTCGAACACCGGGGAGCTGTTTTTT.

This clonotype appeared a few times. The chain has TRBV27 and TRBJ1-5, with D unresolved. The CDR3 sequence is 14 residues long. Trimming shortened V by 5 bases and J by 6 bases, and 14 bases separated the two germline ends. Germline assignment: CDR1 MNHEY and CDR2 SMNVEV (reference sequence). The CDR3 reads CASSPFPEGQPQHF. In nucleotides, the CDR3 is TGTGCCAGCAGTCCTTTCCCCGAGGGTCAGCCCCAGCATTTT.

The chain is built from TRBV6-2 or TRBV6-3 and TRBJ2-1; possibly TRBD2 for D (6 bases). The CDR3 consists of 16 residues. Germline lookup yields CDR1 MNHEY and CDR2 SVGEGT. V lost 7 bases and J lost 4, with 20 bases in between. The CDR3 DNA reads TGTGCCAGCAAAAGCCCCGGAGGGGCGAGGTACAATGAGCAGTTCTTC. The encoded protein is CASKSPGGARYNEQFF.

The chain employs TRBV9 and TRBJ2-3, with unresolved D. The V end lost 5 bases, the J end lost 4 bases, and 8 bases lay between the germline ends. The CDR3 is 12 amino acids. From germline, CDR1 is SGDLS and CDR2 YYNGEE. CDR3 in DNA: TGTGCCAGCAGGGAAGTGGCAGATACGCAGTATTTT. Translation gives CASREVADTQYF.

This clonotype was picked up many times. The chain has TRBV10-3 and TRBJ2-7; D uncertain. Germline CDR1 is ENHRY and CDR2 is SYGVKD. V lost 10 bases and J 2 bases, leaving 12 bases between the germline ends. This CDR3 has 12 amino acids. In DNA, the CDR3 is TGTGCCACCACCCCAGGCCCCTACGAGCAGTACTTC. It is translated as CATTPGPYEQYF.

There are many counts of this clonotype. The chain links TRBV12-3 or TRBV12-4 to TRBJ1-2; D uncertain. This CDR3 comprises 13 residues. V was shortened by 6 bases and J by 8 bases, with 16 bases between the two germline ends. CDR3 sequence: CASSRGETAGYTF. The CDR3 coding sequence is TGTGCCAGCAGCCGAGGTGAGACGGCCGGCTACACCTTC.

This clonotype was seen a handful of times. The junction differs from germline at one of its ends, possibly a read error. This rearrangement joins TRBV7-6 to TRBJ1-2; maybe TRBD1 (5 bases). Looked up from germline, CDR1 is SGHVS and CDR2 is FNYEAQ. The CDR3 sequence is 15 residues long. CDR3 in amino acids: CASSLGAGTNYGYTF. CDR3 DNA: TGTGCCAGCAGTTTAGGGGCCGGTACTAACTATGGCTACACCTTC.

This clonotype was counted between two and nine times. The chain employs TRBV29-1 and TRBJ2-5, with D possibly called TRBD1 or TRBD2 (6 bases each). The V and J ends lost 7 bases and 5 bases respectively, with 14 bases between them. The germline V gene has CDR1 SQVTM and CDR2 ANQGSEA. The CDR3 loop spans 12 amino acids. The CDR3 coding sequence is TGCAGCGGGGTCGGGGGCGGGGAGACCCAGTACTTC. It is translated as CSGVGGGETQYF. The whole variable domain, remainder taken from reference TRBV29-1 and TRBJ2-5, is SAVISQKPSRDICQRGTSLTIQCQVDSQVTMMFWYRQQPGQSLTLIATANQGSEATYESGFVIDKFPISRPNLTFSTLTVSNMSPEDSSIYLCSGVGGGETQYFGPGTRLLVL.

The chain is built from TRBV6-1 and TRBJ1-2; no reliable D call. V shed 5 bases and J shed 6 bases, with 13 bases lying between them. The CDR3 is 13 amino acids. Per the germline V gene, CDR1 is MNHNS and CDR2 is SASEGT. CDR3 in amino acids: CASSYNRADGYTF. As DNA, the CDR3 is TGTGCCAGCAGTTATAACAGAGCGGATGGCTACACCTTC.

This clonotype was counted only a few times. The chain joins TRBV25-1 to TRBJ2-1; 13 nucleotides agree with TRBD2. V was pared by 3 bases and J by 5 bases, with 1 base of the junction left unmatched. The CDR3 length is 15 residues. Per the germline V gene, CDR1 is MGHDK and CDR2 is SYGVNS. DNA for the CDR3: TGTGCCAGCAGTGAGGGACTAGCGGGACACAATGAGCAGTTCTTC. Translating it yields CASSEGLAGHNEQFF. Full variable domain (rest looked up from reference TRBV25-1 and TRBJ2-1): EADIYQTPRYLVIGTGKKITLECSQTMGHDKMYWYQQDPGMELHLIHYSYGVNSTEKGDLSSESTVSRIRTEHFPLTLESARPSHTSQYLCASSEGLAGHNEQFFGPGTRLTVL.

The V and J genes are TRBV28 and TRBJ2-5; D is possibly TRBD1 (7 bases). The CDR3 consists of 14 residues. V lost 4 bases and J lost 4, with 13 bases in between. Germline CDR1 and CDR2: MDHEN and SYDVKM. The CDR3 DNA sequence: TGTGCCAGCAGTTGGCCGCGGGACAGAGAGACCCAGTACTTC. Its protein is CASSWPRDRETQYF.

The V gene is TRBV20-1, the J gene TRBJ1-1, with D hard to call. Trimming took off 0 bases at V and 5 bases at J, with 10 bases between the two ends. Germline CDR1 reads DFQATT; CDR2 reads SNEGSKA (reference sequence). The CDR3 length is 13 residues. The chain's CDR3 is CSARDRVTTEAFF. The CDR3, as DNA: TGCAGTGCTAGAGATCGAGTCACGACTGAAGCTTTCTTT.

The CDR3 region has the DNA TGTGCCAGCAGGGGGACCGAGAATCAGCCCCAGCATTTT. It yields the protein CASRGTENQPQHF. The chain employs TRBV12-3 or TRBV12-4 and TRBJ1-5, with D perhaps matching TRBD1 (5 bases). The CDR3 covers 13 residues. V was shortened by 6 bases and J by 4 bases, with 10 bases between the two germline ends.

This clonotype occurred a few times. The chain couples TRBV20-1 to TRBJ2-5, with TRBD2 matching over 8 bases. The germline V gene has CDR1 DFQATT and CDR2 SNEGSKA (reference sequence). V trimming: 1 base; J trimming: 5 bases; junction bases outside the gene matches: 18. The CDR3 is 18 residues long. The CDR3 sequence is CSARAGGIIGRAGETQYF. CDR3 nucleotide sequence: TGCAGTGCTAGAGCGGGTGGAATTATCGGGAGGGCCGGGGAGACCCAGTACTTC.

The count of this clonotype is one. J is TRBJ2-2 and V is TRBV9; D is unclear. The CDR3 totals 15 residues. Trimming removed 4 bases from V and 2 bases from J, with 12 bases in between. CDR1 is SGDLS and CDR2 is YYNGEE in the germline V gene. DNA of the CDR3: TGTGCCAGCAGCTCATCGGGCCATAACACCGGGGAGCTGTTTTTT. Residues: CASSSSGHNTGELFF.